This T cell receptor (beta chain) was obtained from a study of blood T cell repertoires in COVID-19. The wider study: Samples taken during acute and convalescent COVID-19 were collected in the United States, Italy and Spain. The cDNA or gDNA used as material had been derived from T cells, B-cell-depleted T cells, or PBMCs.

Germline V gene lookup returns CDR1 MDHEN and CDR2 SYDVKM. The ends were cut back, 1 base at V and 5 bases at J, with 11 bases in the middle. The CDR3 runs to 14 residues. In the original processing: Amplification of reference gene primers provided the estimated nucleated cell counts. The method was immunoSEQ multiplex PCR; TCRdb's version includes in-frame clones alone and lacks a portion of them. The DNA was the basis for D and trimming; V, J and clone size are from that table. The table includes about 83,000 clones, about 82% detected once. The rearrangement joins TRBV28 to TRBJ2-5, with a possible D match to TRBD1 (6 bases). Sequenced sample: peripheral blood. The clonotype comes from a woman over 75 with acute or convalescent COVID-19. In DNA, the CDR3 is TGTGCCAGCAGTTTATCAGGGGCGCCGGAGACCCAGTACTTC. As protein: CASSLSGAPETQYF.